A single sample is the source of the 2 T cell receptor beta chains below, sequenced in a study of T cell clonality in common variable immunodeficiency. Assay: immunoSEQ multiplex PCR; the TCRdb copy retains only in-frame clones and omits some. This sample carries 30,000 to 45,000 clones and no singletons, and less than 3% goes to the top ten. The sample consisted of peripheral blood mononuclear cells. These TCRs come from a person aged 18 to 70 in good health.

This clone showed up many times. The sequenced fragment ends 3 residues before the CDR3 boundary, so the rest is inferred from the germline J gene. This chain connects TRBV20-1 to TRBJ2-3; 9 bases are a match to TRBD2. Germline lookup yields CDR1 DFQATT and CDR2 SNEGSKA (reference sequence). Trimming at V came to 5 bases and at J to 3 bases, leaving 12 bases not matched to a gene. The CDR3 sequence is 16 residues long. CDR3 DNA, as far as it was read: TGCAGTGCTGATAAACCGACTAGCGGAGCTACAGATACG. Protein product: CSADKPTSGATDT. The CDR3 in its entirety is CSADKPTSGATDTQYF.

This clone was counted many times. CDR3 DNA (partial): TGTGCCTGGAGTGGGGGACTAGTCTACAATGAG. Translation: CAWSGGLVYNE. The whole CDR3 protein reads CAWSGGLVYNEQFF. The chain employs TRBV30 and TRBJ2-1, with 8 bases aligning to TRBD2. The CDR3 extends 3 residues past the end of the read, so its final part is completed from the germline J gene. After removal of 1 base from V and 3 bases from J, the junction contained 2 bases not matched to a gene. CDR3 length equals 14 residues. CDR1 and CDR2 from the germline V gene are GTSNPN and SVGIG (reference sequence).